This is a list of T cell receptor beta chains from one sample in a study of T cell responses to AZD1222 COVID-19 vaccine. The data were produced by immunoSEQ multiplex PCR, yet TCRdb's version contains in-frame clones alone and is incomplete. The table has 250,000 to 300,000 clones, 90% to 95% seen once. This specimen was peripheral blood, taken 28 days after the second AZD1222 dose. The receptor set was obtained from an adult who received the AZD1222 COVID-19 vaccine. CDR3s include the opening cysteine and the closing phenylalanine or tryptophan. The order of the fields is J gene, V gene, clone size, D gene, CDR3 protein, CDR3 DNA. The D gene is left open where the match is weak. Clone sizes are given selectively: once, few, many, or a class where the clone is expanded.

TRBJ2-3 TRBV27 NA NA CASSPRGSIADTQYF TGTGCCAGCAGTCCGAGGGGCAGTATCGCAGATACGCAGTATTTT
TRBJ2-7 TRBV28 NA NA CASSPGTVRTYEQYF TGTGCCAGCAGTCCGGGGACGGTCAGAACCTACGAGCAGTACTTC
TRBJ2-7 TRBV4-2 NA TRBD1 CASSQGLWTGTYEQYF TGTGCCAGCAGCCAAGGTTTGTGGACAGGGACCTACGAGCAGTACTTC
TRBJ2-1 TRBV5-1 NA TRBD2 CASSFASGGDREFF TGCGCCAGCAGCTTTGCTAGCGGGGGGGATCGGGAGTTCTTC
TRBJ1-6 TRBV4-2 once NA CASSQESGRKISPLHF TGTGCCAGCAGCCAAGAAAGCGGCAGGAAGATTTCACCCCTCCACTTT
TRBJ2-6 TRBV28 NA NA CASSYPAGGANVLTF TGTGCCAGCAGCTACCCCGCGGGGGGGGCCAACGTCCTGACTTTC
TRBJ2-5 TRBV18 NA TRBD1 CASSPRPGQELQETQYF TGTGCCAGCTCACCACGGCCGGGACAGGAGCTGCAAGAGACCCAGTACTTC
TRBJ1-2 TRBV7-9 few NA CASSPGRTAGYTF TGTGCCAGCAGCCCAGGCAGGACGGCTGGCTACACCTTC
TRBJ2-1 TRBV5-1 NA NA CASSLVRASGTQGSYNEQFF TGCGCCAGCAGCTTGGTCCGGGCTTCGGGGACCCAGGGGTCCTACAATGAGCAGTTCTTC
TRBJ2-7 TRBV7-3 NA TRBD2 CASSFHSGGAYEQYF TGTGCCAGCAGCTTCCATAGCGGGGGGGCCTACGAGCAGTACTTC
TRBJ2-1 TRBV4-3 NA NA CASSQGSSGPYNEQFF TGCGCCAGCAGCCAAGGGTCCAGCGGGCCGTACAATGAGCAGTTCTTC
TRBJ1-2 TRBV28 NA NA CASSFLGGGGGYGYTF TGTGCCAGCAGCTTTTTGGGCGGGGGGGGCGGCTATGGCTACACCTTC
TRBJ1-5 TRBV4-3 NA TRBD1 CASSQGVGQGKNQPQHF TGCGCCAGCAGCCAAGGAGTAGGACAGGGCAAGAATCAGCCCCAGCATTTT
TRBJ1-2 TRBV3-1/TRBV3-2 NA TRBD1 CASSQGGQAGYTF TGTGCCAGCAGCCAAGGGGGACAGGCTGGCTACACCTTC
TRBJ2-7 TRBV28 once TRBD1 CASSPYRGSLAYEQYF TGTGCCAGCAGTCCCTACAGGGGATCCCTAGCCTACGAGCAGTACTTC
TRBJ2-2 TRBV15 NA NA CATSREPTGELFF TGTGCCACCAGCAGGGAACCGACCGGGGAGCTGTTTTTT
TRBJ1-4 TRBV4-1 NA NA CASSPTLGAGASEKLFF TGCGCCAGCAGCCCAACATTAGGGGCAGGGGCGAGTGAAAAACTGTTTTTT
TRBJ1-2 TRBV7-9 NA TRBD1 CASSSRDRSPRLGYTF TGTGCCAGCAGCTCCCGGGACAGATCGCCTCGCCTTGGCTACACCTTC
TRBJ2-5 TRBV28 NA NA CASSLYWAGGETQYF TGTGCCAGCAGTTTATACTGGGCCGGGGGAGAGACCCAGTACTTC
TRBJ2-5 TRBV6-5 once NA CASSYSAAFYPETQYF TGTGCCAGCAGTTACTCTGCAGCATTCTACCCGGAGACCCAGTACTTC
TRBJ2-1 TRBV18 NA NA CASSGASRDEQFF TGTGCCAGCTCCGGAGCTTCCCGGGATGAGCAGTTCTTC
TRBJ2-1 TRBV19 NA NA CASSIGRNEQFF TGTGCCAGTAGTATAGGGCGCAATGAGCAGTTCTTC
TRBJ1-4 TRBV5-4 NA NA CASSLGGATTNEKLFF TGTGCCAGCAGCTTGGGCGGGGCTACAACTAATGAAAAACTGTTTTTT
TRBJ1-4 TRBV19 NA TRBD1 CASTATGAGVTTNEKLFF TGTGCCAGTACCGCGACAGGGGCGGGGGTTACAACTAATGAAAAACTGTTTTTT
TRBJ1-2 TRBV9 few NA CASSVRPNYGYTF TGTGCCAGCAGCGTACGACCTAACTATGGCTACACCTTC
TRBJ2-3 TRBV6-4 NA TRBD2 CASSDTGLGTDTQYF TGTGCCAGCAGTGACACCGGACTAGGGACAGATACGCAGTATTTT